Each of the 30 T cell receptor beta chains below was sequenced from the same sample in a study of blood T cell repertoires in COVID-19 (TCRdb year 2020). Library prep was done by the immunoSEQ multiplex PCR assay. The table was pulled from immuneACCESS by TCRdb, which kept in-frame rearrangements only. Such tables lose some clones; where checked, under half of the loss comes from unresolved V genes, and the rest has no known cause. The sample records around 84,000 clones, around 90% of which are singletons. Around 7.3% of the sample is held by the ten biggest clonotypes. Source material: peripheral blood. These receptors were obtained from an elderly man with active or convalescent COVID-19.

This chain's CDR3 is CASSLVTGGISTDTQYF. Here the CDR3 DNA reads TGTGCCAGCAGCTTAGTTACGGGGGGGATCAGCACAGATACGCAGTATTTT. The genes are TRBV7-2 and TRBJ2-3; 8 bases fit TRBD2. The CDR3 spans 17 residues. V gave up 1 base and J gave up 0 bases; unmatched junction bases: 6. Per germline, CDR1 SGHTA and CDR2 FQGNSA.

J is TRBJ1-6 and V is TRBV9; 10 bases fit TRBD1. From germline, CDR1 is SGDLS and CDR2 YYNGEE. The CDR3 sequence is 16 residues long. Trimming removed 4 bases from V and 9 bases from J; junction bases left unmatched: 10. CDR3 amino acids: CASSPRTGGVGSPLHF. CDR3 coding DNA: TGTGCCAGCAGCCCCAGGACAGGGGGAGTAGGTTCACCCCTCCACTTT.

The rearrangement links TRBV6-6 to TRBJ1-1, with 7 bases fitting TRBD1. Germline V lookup: CDR1 MNHNY, CDR2 SVGAGI (reference sequence). CDR3 size: 15 residues. V lost 5 bases and J lost 4; bases outside the gene matches: 10. For the CDR3, the DNA is TGTGCCAGCAGTCCAAGACAGGGTGGAAGCACTGAAGCTTTCTTT. Translating gives CASSPRQGGSTEAFF.

The rearrangement links TRBV24-1 to TRBJ2-5; D is undetermined. The end of the DNA fits TRBJ2-7 better, so the J call may be wrong. CDR1 is KGHDR and CDR2 is SFDVKD in the germline V gene. This CDR3 is 9 amino acids long. CDR3 nucleotide sequence: TGTGCCACTCCAAACGAGCAGTACTTC. Protein product: CATPNEQYF.

The V gene is TRBV29-1, the J gene TRBJ1-2, with D perhaps matching TRBD1 (6 bases). V was cut by 5 bases and J by 8 bases, with 21 bases left in between. CDR1 and CDR2 (germline): SQVTM, ANQGSEA. CDR3 length: 14 residues. The CDR3 here is CSVPRQGTTGGYTF. As DNA, the CDR3 is TGCAGCGTTCCTAGGCAGGGGACGACGGGCGGCTACACCTTC.

The chain uses TRBV7-2 and TRBJ2-2, with 7 bases that match TRBD2. Germline trimming cut 3 bases from V and 4 bases from J; bases unmatched to any gene: 5. This CDR3 region has 15 residues. CDR1 and CDR2 (germline): SGHTA, FQGNSA. In DNA form, the CDR3 reads TGTGCCAGCAGCTTTGGACTAGTTAGCACCGGGGAGCTGTTTTTT. Protein product: CASSFGLVSTGELFF.

The chain is built from TRBV18 and TRBJ2-7; D might be TRBD2 (6 bases). CDR1 KGHSH and CDR2 LQKENI come from the germline V gene. V lost 3 bases and J lost 0, with 15 bases in between. The CDR3 is made up of 16 amino acids. CDR3 coding DNA: TGTGCCAGCTCACCCCGGGGTAGCGGCCCCTCCTACGAGCAGTACGTC. Translation: CASSPRGSGPSYEQYV.

The V gene is TRBV11-2, the J gene TRBJ2-1; TRBD2 aligns across 8 bases. There are 14 residues in the CDR3. In germline, CDR1 is SGHAT, CDR2 FQNNGV. With 6 bases clipped from V and 10 bases from J, the junction kept 11 bases outside the gene matches. CDR3 loop: CASRRGLAGEEQFF. In DNA form, the CDR3 reads TGTGCCAGCAGGCGGGGGCTAGCGGGTGAAGAGCAGTTCTTC.

CDR3 nucleotide sequence: TGTGCCACCCGGGTCGGAGCTAACTATGGCTACACCTTC. Its translation is CATRVGANYGYTF. The chain is built from TRBV19 and TRBJ1-2; D is uncertain. V lost 10 bases and J 0 bases, leaving 12 bases between the germline ends. Germline V gene lookup returns CDR1 LNHDA and CDR2 SQIVND (reference sequence). CDR3 length equals 13 residues.

The rearrangement uses TRBV5-1 and TRBJ1-1; 9 positions agree with TRBD1. The CDR3 has 14 amino acids. Looked up from germline, CDR1 is SGHRS and CDR2 is YFSETQ. Trimming cost V 5 bases and J 4 bases; bases outside gene matches: 6. The CDR3 DNA is TGCGCCAGCAGATTAACAGGGGGCCCCACTGAAGCTTTCTTT. Protein: CASRLTGGPTEAFF.

This sequence joins TRBV24-1 and TRBJ2-3, with D possibly matching TRBD2 (6 bases). In germline, CDR1 is KGHDR, CDR2 SFDVKD. V lost 10 bases to trimming and J lost 1 base, with 14 bases between them. The CDR3 length is 14 residues. The CDR3 is CATGGSGRTDTQYF. CDR3 nucleotide sequence: TGTGCCACGGGGGGTAGCGGACGCACAGATACGCAGTATTTT.

A single count supports this clone. This chain uses TRBV2 with TRBJ1-3; D is undetermined. The CDR3 covers 16 residues. Per germline, CDR1 SNHLY and CDR2 FYNNEI. Trimming stripped 2 bases from V and 0 bases from J, with 11 bases between. CDR3 in amino acids: CASSENVWPSGNTIYF. Written as DNA, the CDR3 is TGTGCCAGCAGTGAAAACGTGTGGCCCTCTGGAAACACCATATATTTT.

The V call is TRBV5-5, the J call TRBJ1-4; D may be TRBD1 (5 bases). V lost 4 bases and J 8 bases, leaving 18 bases between the germline ends. This CDR3 has 15 amino acids. The V gene's germline CDR1 is SGHKS and CDR2 YYEKEE (reference sequence). The CDR3 DNA sequence: TGTGCCAGCAGCCCAATTGGGGGGGTTAGCGAAAAACTGTTTTTT. Amino acid sequence: CASSPIGGVSEKLFF.

V is TRBV7-3 and J is TRBJ2-1; 12 bases line up with TRBD2. Germline CDR1 reads SGHTA; CDR2 reads FQGTGA. The CDR3 spans 15 residues. J gave up 5 bases and V 5 bases, and 4 bases lay outside the gene matches. CDR3 protein: CASSPRLAGDNEQFF. The CDR3 DNA follows: TGTGCCAGCAGCCCAAGACTAGCGGGAGACAATGAGCAGTTCTTC.

The chain's CDR3 is CASSQSLRGEQYV. For the CDR3, the DNA is TGTGCCAGCAGCCAAAGTCTCAGGGGCGAGCAGTACGTC. V gene TRBV3-1 (or the pseudogene TRBV3-2) combines with J gene TRBJ2-7, with TRBD1 as a possible D gene (6 bases). The germline V gene has CDR1 LGHDT and CDR2 YNNKEL (reference sequence). Trimming removed 2 bases at V and 6 bases at J, with 11 bases between. The CDR3 contains 13 residues.

The chain couples TRBV6-5 to TRBJ1-5; D might be TRBD1 (5 bases). In germline, CDR1 is MNHEY, CDR2 SVGAGI. The CDR3 is made up of 13 amino acids. With 8 bases removed from V and 0 bases from J, the gap between germline ends came to 8 bases. DNA for the CDR3: TGTGCCAGCTGGGGGGATAGCAATCAGCCCCAGCATTTT. It codes for CASWGDSNQPQHF.

This chain uses TRBV15 with TRBJ1-3; no definite D call. Germline loops: CDR1 LNHNV, CDR2 YYDKDF (reference sequence). The CDR3 totals 16 residues. With 0 bases removed from V and 4 bases from J, the gap between germline ends came to 13 bases. CDR3 coding DNA: TGTGCCACCAGCAGAGATCGCGGGTTAGGAGGAAACACCATATATTTT. This encodes CATSRDRGLGGNTIYF.

The gene calls are TRBV20-1 and TRBJ1-1; 7 nucleotides match TRBD1. Trimming at V came to 5 bases and at J to 10 bases, leaving 7 bases not matched to a gene. CDR3 length: 11 amino acids. The V gene's germline CDR1 is DFQATT and CDR2 SNEGSKA (reference sequence). CDR3 residues: CSAAPGGLAFF. The CDR3 DNA reads as TGCAGTGCTGCACCAGGGGGTCTAGCTTTCTTT.

This chain joins TRBV29-1 and TRBJ2-5; D is perhaps TRBD2 (6 bases). Germline V lookup: CDR1 SQVTM, CDR2 ANQGSEA. The CDR3 length is 13 residues. V lost 4 bases and J 7 bases, leaving 16 bases between the germline ends. CDR3 in DNA: TGCAGCGTTGGACACCCCGGGGGTATGACCCAGTACTTC. Amino acid sequence: CSVGHPGGMTQYF.

The chain couples TRBV6-5 to TRBJ1-3; the D is unclear. The V gene's germline CDR1 is MNHEY and CDR2 SVGAGI. This CDR3 region has 15 residues. V lost 5 bases and J lost 0, with 11 bases in between. The DNA of the CDR3 is TGTGCCAGCAGTCCGCGGGCTGGCTCTGGAAACACCATATATTTT. This encodes CASSPRAGSGNTIYF.

The chain is built from TRBV5-1 and TRBJ2-3; TRBD1 might be the D (5 bases). CDR3 length equals 16 residues. In germline, CDR1 is SGHRS, CDR2 YFSETQ. Deletions cut 0 bases from V and 4 bases from J, with 15 bases between. CDR3 residues: CASSLEGRDFSDTQYF. CDR3 DNA sequence: TGCGCCAGCAGCTTGGAGGGCAGGGATTTTTCAGATACGCAGTATTTT.

The CDR3 is CASSTGTASYNEQFF. The CDR3 DNA sequence: TGTGCCAGCAGCACCGGGACAGCCTCCTACAATGAGCAGTTCTTC. The chain combines TRBV11-2 with TRBJ2-1; 7 bases fit TRBD1. The V and J ends lost 5 bases and 0 bases, in that order; junction bases with no gene match: 4. Germline loops: CDR1 SGHAT, CDR2 FQNNGV. The length of the CDR3 is 15 residues.

The chain has TRBV6-5 and TRBJ2-2; tentative D call: TRBD1 (5 bases). The CDR3 loop spans 15 amino acids. CDR1 MNHEY and CDR2 SVGAGI come from the germline V gene. V lost 5 bases and J 1 base, leaving 11 bases between the germline ends. The CDR3 here is CASSISRGNTGELFF. The CDR3, as DNA: TGTGCCAGCAGTATCTCTAGGGGGAACACCGGGGAGCTGTTTTTT.

The V call is TRBV19, the J call TRBJ2-1; 8 bases align to TRBD2. The germline gives CDR1 LNHDA, CDR2 SQIVND (reference sequence). The CDR3 is 18 amino acids. V shed 6 bases, J shed 7 bases, and the junction held 20 bases outside the gene matches. CDR3 sequence (DNA): TGTGCCAGTAGCCCCGCGGGGGTAGCGGGGCGGAATTGGAATGAGCAGTTCTTC. Protein sequence: CASSPAGVAGRNWNEQFF. The complete variable domain, with remaining parts taken from reference TRBV19 and TRBJ2-1, reads DGGITQSPKYLFRKEGQNVTLSCEQNLNHDAMYWYRQDPGQGLRLIYYSQIVNDFQKGDIAEGYSVSREKKESFPLTVTSAQKNPTAFYLCASSPAGVAGRNWNEQFFGPGTRLTVL.

This sequence joins TRBV2 and TRBJ1-2; 8 bases fit TRBD1. With V trimmed by 6 bases and J by 1 base, 7 bases remained unmatched. CDR1 and CDR2 (germline): SNHLY, FYNNEI. The CDR3 runs 15 residues. CDR3 sequence (DNA): TGTGCCAGCAGCCTGGGACAGGCCATTAACTATGGCTACACCTTC. It codes for CASSLGQAINYGYTF.

The V gene is TRBV5-4, the J gene TRBJ1-2; 9 nucleotides agree with TRBD1. The CDR3 consists of 15 residues. Germline CDR1 reads SGHNT; CDR2 reads YYREEE (reference sequence). The junction had 7 bases not matched to a gene; V was cut back by 3 bases and J by 4 bases. CDR3 nucleotide sequence: TGTGCCAGCAGCTCCAGGACAGGGGAGGGCTATGGCTACACCTTC. Amino acid sequence: CASSSRTGEGYGYTF.

DNA for the CDR3: TGTGCCAGCAGCCAAGGGACAGGGTTGGACTACGAGCAGTACGTC. Amino acid sequence: CASSQGTGLDYEQYV. The J gene is TRBJ2-7, the V gene TRBV14, with 8 positions matching TRBD1. Per germline, CDR1 SGHDN and CDR2 FVKESK. Trimming removed 1 base from V and 3 bases from J; junction bases left unmatched: 5. The CDR3 covers 15 residues.

V usage is TRBV27 and J usage is TRBJ1-2; the D gene is possibly TRBD1 (5 bases). Germline lookup yields CDR1 MNHEY and CDR2 SMNVEV (reference sequence). Trimming took 2 bases from V and 3 from J, leaving 13 bases between them. This CDR3 contains 15 residues. This CDR3 is CASSLGQGRDYGYTF. CDR3 nucleotides: TGTGCCAGCAGTTTAGGGCAGGGAAGGGACTATGGCTACACCTTC.

This chain connects TRBV5-4 to TRBJ2-7; 9 bases fit TRBD1. The CDR3 spans 16 residues. Germline loops: CDR1 SGHNT, CDR2 YYREEE (reference sequence). Losses at the gene ends were 3 bases for V and 4 bases for J; bases not matched to a gene: 11. CDR3 region: CASSSRTGEGMYEQYV. The CDR3, as DNA: TGTGCCAGCAGCTCCCGGACAGGGGAGGGAATGTACGAGCAGTACGTC.

This chain uses TRBV7-3 with TRBJ2-2, with 12 bases matching TRBD2. The CDR3 consists of 18 residues. V shed 0 bases and J 5 bases; nucleotides not matched to a gene: 7. Germline-derived CDR1 and CDR2 are SGHTA and FQGTGA. The CDR3 nucleotides read TGTGCCAGCAGCTTAACCCCCACGACTAGCGGGAGAACCGGGGAGCTGTTTTTT. This translates into CASSLTPTTSGRTGELFF. Looking up the rest from reference TRBV7-3 and TRBJ2-2 gives the full variable domain: GAGVSQTPSNKVTEKGKYVELRCDPISGHTALYWYRQSLGQGPEFLIYFQGTGAADDSGLPNDRFFAVRPEGSVSTLKIQRTERGDSAVYLCASSLTPTTSGRTGELFFGEGSRLTVL.